This T cell receptor beta chain was observed in a study of identical twins. Germline CDR1 and CDR2: SGHRS and YFSETQ. With V trimmed by 4 bases and J by 5 bases, 12 bases remained unmatched. This CDR3 is built from 16 residues. Each CDR3 protein gets one entry after TCRdb re-called the 5' RACE reads with MiXCR. This sample has about 520,000 distinct CDR3 sequences, with under 25% found just once. The same data also went into a second study, on T cells expressing NK-cell markers.

This chain connects TRBV5-1 to TRBJ2-1; TRBD2 matches at 7 bases. The sample consisted of CD4+ T cells sorted from blood. The TCR originated in a woman aged 18-29 years in good health. The CDR3 sequence: CASSGGVGRINNEQFF. DNA for the CDR3: TGCGCCAGCAGCGGGGGGGTCGGGCGGATCAACAATGAGCAGTTCTTC.